One and the same sample provided the 11 T cell receptor beta chains below, sequenced in a study of blood T cell repertoires in COVID-19. TCRdb's table, derived via immunoSEQ multiplex PCR, lists solely in-frame clones and lacks some. The table shows 110,000 to 150,000 clones, with approximately 90% occurring only once. Sequences were obtained from peripheral blood. The receptors come from a man aged 55 to 70 with active or convalescent COVID-19.

The rearrangement uses TRBV5-1 and TRBJ2-7; tentative D call: TRBD1 (5 bases). The germline V gene has CDR1 SGHRS and CDR2 YFSETQ. This CDR3 contains 12 residues. V was clipped by 1 base and J by 3 bases, with 5 bases between them. The CDR3 spells CASSLRGYEQYF. The CDR3 bases are TGCGCCAGCAGCTTGAGGGGCTACGAGCAGTACTTC. The full variable domain, in which reference TRBV5-1 and TRBJ2-7 provide the parts outside the CDR3, is KAGVTQTPRYLIKTRGQQVTLSCSPISGHRSVSWYQQTPGQGLQFLFEYFSETQRNKGNFPGRFSGRQFSNSRSEMNVSTLELGDSALYLCASSLRGYEQYFGPGTRLTVT.

Many counts were recorded for this clone. This chain links TRBV6-5 with TRBJ1-2; the D is unclear. Germline V lookup: CDR1 MNHEY, CDR2 SVGAGI. The CDR3 length is 13 residues. Trimming pared 2 bases from V and 9 bases from J, leaving 13 bases between. Written as DNA, the CDR3 is TGTGCCAGCAGTTACCCCGCGGCGGGGAGCTACACCTTC. Amino acid sequence: CASSYPAAGSYTF.

The chain carries TRBV5-5 and TRBJ1-1; TRBD1 matches at 7 bases. This CDR3 has 14 amino acids. V lost 0 bases to trimming and J lost 7 bases; unmatched junction nucleotides: 6. The germline gives CDR1 SGHKS, CDR2 YYEKEE (reference sequence). The CDR3 loop is CASSLARTGIEAFF. The DNA of the CDR3 is TGTGCCAGCAGCTTGGCTCGGACAGGAATTGAAGCTTTCTTT.

This chain uses TRBV14 with TRBJ1-1, with a weak D call TRBD1 (5 bases). This CDR3 has 15 residues. Germline V gene data show CDR1 as SGHDN and CDR2 as FVKESK. The V end lost 4 bases, the J end lost 4 bases, and 16 bases lay between the germline ends. CDR3 DNA: TGTGCCAGCAGCCGTCCGCGGGGCGCGGGCACTGAAGCTTTCTTT. Translation: CASSRPRGAGTEAFF.

The rearrangement links TRBV18 to TRBJ2-5, with 8 bases that match TRBD1. The CDR3 runs to 15 residues. The V gene end was trimmed by 3 bases and the J gene end by 1 base; junction bases not matched to a gene: 4. CDR1 is KGHSH and CDR2 is LQKENI in the germline V gene. Here the CDR3 reads CASSPTGGPQETQYF. CDR3 nucleotides: TGTGCCAGCTCACCTACAGGGGGACCCCAAGAGACCCAGTACTTC. The full variable domain, its missing parts supplied by reference TRBV18 and TRBJ2-5, is NAGVMQNPRHLVRRRGQEARLRCSPMKGHSHVYWYRQLPEEGLKFMVYLQKENIIDESGMPKERFSAEFPKEGPSILRIQQVVRGDSAAYFCASSPTGGPQETQYFGPGTRLLVL.

CDR3 loop: CASSPLTSSGTGAGNTIYF. CDR3 nucleotides: TGTGCCAGCTCACCACTCACTTCCTCCGGGACAGGTGCTGGAAACACCATATATTTT. The chain is built from TRBV18 and TRBJ1-3; 8 nucleotides agree with TRBD1. The CDR3 has 19 amino acids. With 1 base clipped from V and 2 bases from J, the junction kept 13 bases outside the gene matches. Germline loops: CDR1 KGHSH, CDR2 LQKENI.

In nucleotides, the CDR3 is TGTGCCATCAGCGGGGGGGAGGAGCAGTACTTC. This sequence encodes CAISGGEEQYF. The chain employs TRBV10-3 and TRBJ2-7, with TRBD2 matching over 8 bases. Germline values: CDR1 ENHRY, CDR2 SYGVKD. V gave up 6 bases and J gave up 7 bases; unmatched junction bases: 2. The CDR3 length is 11 residues.

The rearrangement uses TRBV5-1 and TRBJ2-1, with D possibly being TRBD2 (5 bases). Trimming shortened V by 3 bases and J by 2 bases, and 12 bases separated the two germline ends. The germline V gene has CDR1 SGHRS and CDR2 YFSETQ. This CDR3 comprises 15 residues. The CDR3 coding sequence is TGCGCCAGCAGCTCCCTAGCAACTACCTACAATGAGCAGTTCTTC. This sequence encodes CASSSLATTYNEQFF.

The DNA of the CDR3 is TGCAGCGTTGTGGTCAGCTACGAGCAGTACTTC. Translation gives CSVVVSYEQYF. The chain is built from TRBV29-1 and TRBJ2-7; D uncertain. The CDR3 is 11 amino acids. V shed 4 bases and J shed 3 bases, with 7 bases lying between them. In germline, CDR1 is SQVTM, CDR2 ANQGSEA.

The chain is built from TRBV7-2 and TRBJ2-1; 9 bases align to TRBD2. CDR1 is SGHTA, CDR2 FQGNSA, per germline. The CDR3 loop spans 17 amino acids. Trimming took 3 bases from V and 0 from J; bases not matched to a gene: 6. CDR3 bases: TGTGCCAGCAGCTTGGCTAGCGGGGTAACCTCCTACAATGAGCAGTTCTTC. Translating it yields CASSLASGVTSYNEQFF.

The rearrangement joins TRBV7-2 to TRBJ2-3; D is perhaps TRBD1 (5 bases). V was trimmed by 3 bases and J by 0 bases, leaving 10 bases between them. CDR3 length: 15 residues. CDR1 and CDR2 from the germline V gene are SGHTA and FQGNSA. The CDR3 region has the DNA TGTGCCAGCAGCTTGACAGTAGCTAGCACAGATACGCAGTATTTT. It encodes CASSLTVASTDTQYF.